These 21 T cell receptor beta chains came from one sample sequenced in a study of blood T cell repertoires in COVID-19. TCRdb's table, derived via immunoSEQ multiplex PCR, lists solely in-frame clones and lacks some. The data contain tens of thousands of clones, roughly four fifths of them singletons. Sequencing used peripheral blood. Source of these receptors: a man between 65 and 80 years old with COVID-19, enrolled during active disease.

This clone showed up just a few times. V usage is TRBV6-5 and J usage is TRBJ1-2; 9 bases align to TRBD1. Germline values: CDR1 MNHEY, CDR2 SVGAGI. The V and J ends lost 5 bases and 4 bases, in that order; junction bases with no gene match: 8. The CDR3 consists of 15 residues. In DNA form, the CDR3 reads TGTGCCAGCAGTCGGCCGGGACAGGGCCCCTATGGCTACACCTTC. Amino acids: CASSRPGQGPYGYTF.

The V gene is TRBV5-1, the J gene TRBJ2-1, with 11 bases matching TRBD1. With V trimmed by 4 bases and J by 10 bases, 19 bases remained unmatched. Per the germline V gene, CDR1 is SGHRS and CDR2 is YFSETQ. CDR3 length equals 18 residues. CDR3: CASSPSDRGPLTTREQFF. CDR3 DNA: TGCGCCAGCAGCCCCTCGGACAGGGGGCCCCTAACAACGCGGGAGCAGTTCTTC.

The chain couples TRBV19 to TRBJ2-5, with 12 nucleotides matching TRBD2. Trimming removed 7 bases from V and 3 bases from J; junction bases left unmatched: 3. The CDR3 covers 14 residues. The germline V gene encodes CDR1 LNHDA and CDR2 SQIVND (reference sequence). CDR3 bases: TGTGCCAGTAAGACTAGCGGGAGTGAAGAGACCCAGTACTTC. Amino acid sequence: CASKTSGSEETQYF.

This rearrangement joins TRBV7-2 to TRBJ1-5, with no clear D. This CDR3 comprises 13 residues. Looked up from germline, CDR1 is SGHTA and CDR2 is FQGNSA. The ends were cut back, 3 bases at V and 0 bases at J, with 3 bases in the middle. This CDR3 reads CASSFSSNQPQHF. CDR3 bases: TGTGCCAGCAGCTTTAGTAGCAATCAGCCCCAGCATTTT. Using reference TRBV7-2 and TRBJ1-5 for the parts outside the CDR3, the full variable domain is GAGVSQSPSNKVTEKGKDVELRCDPISGHTALYWYRQSLGQGLEFLIYFQGNSAPDKSGLPSDRFSAERTGGSVSTLTIQRTQQEDSAVYLCASSFSSNQPQHFGDGTRLSIL.

This clone was recorded only once. This chain connects TRBV6-5 to TRBJ1-2; 7 bases map to TRBD1. The V gene's germline CDR1 is MNHEY and CDR2 SVGAGI. There are 13 residues in the CDR3. The J segment lost 8 bases and the V segment lost 2 bases, leaving 5 bases of the junction unmatched. CDR3 sequence (DNA): TGTGCCAGCAGTTACCGCAGGGGGTTCGGCTACACCTTC. This gives the protein CASSYRRGFGYTF.

This clone has at least ten counts. The chain combines TRBV27 with TRBJ2-1; 7 nucleotides align to TRBD2. The germline CDR1 and CDR2 sequences are MNHEY and SMNVEV (reference sequence). Trimming at V came to 6 bases and at J to 4 bases, leaving 6 bases not matched to a gene. CDR3 length: 14 amino acids. CDR3 in DNA: TGTGCCAGCAGAGGGCTAGCGGATTACAATGAGCAGTTCTTC. Translated, it gives CASRGLADYNEQFF.

The chain couples TRBV5-6 to TRBJ2-1; 11 nucleotides agree with TRBD2. Unmatched junction bases numbered 8, after V lost 6 bases and J lost 3 bases. The CDR3 length is 16 residues. Germline assignment: CDR1 SGHDT and CDR2 YYEEEE. CDR3 DNA: TGTGCCAGCATCGCCTCGGGACTAGCGGACTACAATGAGCAGTTCTTC. Translated: CASIASGLADYNEQFF.

The V gene is TRBV5-8, the J gene TRBJ2-3; TRBD1 might be the D (6 bases). Germline-derived CDR1 and CDR2 are SGHTS and YDEGEE. V was clipped by 0 bases and J by 2 bases, with 13 bases between them. The CDR3 covers 16 residues. The CDR3, as DNA: TGTGCCAGCAGCTTGGGGGTACAGGGCCTCACAGATACGCAGTATTTT. It codes for CASSLGVQGLTDTQYF.

The chain couples TRBV3-1 (or the pseudogene TRBV3-2) to TRBJ2-7, with D perhaps matching TRBD1 (5 bases). Per germline, CDR1 LGHDT and CDR2 YNNKEL (reference sequence). Trimming stripped 1 base from V and 6 bases from J, with 10 bases between. The CDR3 consists of 13 residues. The CDR3 coding sequence is TGTGCCAGCAGCCAAGCGACAGTCAGCGAGCAGTACTTC. This gives the protein CASSQATVSEQYF.

J is TRBJ1-1 and V is TRBV2; maybe TRBD1 (6 bases). V lost 7 bases and J lost 4, with 10 bases in between. Germline values: CDR1 SNHLY, CDR2 FYNNEI. The CDR3 loop spans 12 amino acids. The CDR3 DNA is TGTGCCAGCAATCAGGGGAGCACTGAAGCTTTCTTT. The encoded protein is CASNQGSTEAFF.

This clone appeared a few times. The chain recombines TRBV6-5 with TRBJ1-1; no reliable D call. The germline V gene encodes CDR1 MNHEY and CDR2 SVGAGI. The CDR3 length is 14 residues. The V end lost 0 bases, the J end lost 7 bases, and 12 bases lay between the germline ends. CDR3 in amino acids: CASSYSNEVREAFF. Written as DNA, the CDR3 is TGTGCCAGCAGTTACTCGAATGAGGTCCGTGAAGCTTTCTTT.

The table lists this clone with a few counts. This chain links TRBV2 with TRBJ1-5; 7 bases match TRBD1. J was trimmed by 1 base and V by 4 bases; bases with no gene match: 4. The germline CDR1 and CDR2 sequences are SNHLY and FYNNEI. CDR3 length: 15 amino acids. Written as DNA, the CDR3 is TGTGCCAGCAGTGGACAGGGTAGGAGCAATCAGCCCCAGCATTTT. It encodes CASSGQGRSNQPQHF.

This clone has just a few counts. The chain carries TRBV30 and TRBJ2-7, with 8 nucleotides matching TRBD1. This CDR3 contains 13 residues. The germline CDR1 and CDR2 sequences are GTSNPN and SVGIG (reference sequence). Trimming cost V 4 bases and J 5 bases; bases outside gene matches: 7. CDR3 region: CAWIFGQGNEQYF. The DNA for the CDR3 is TGTGCCTGGATTTTCGGACAGGGTAACGAGCAGTACTTC.

This chain links TRBV27 with TRBJ2-7, with TRBD1 matching 8 bases. The CDR3 contains 15 residues. V gave up 7 bases and J gave up 9 bases; unmatched junction bases: 17. Germline CDR1 is MNHEY and CDR2 is SMNVEV (reference sequence). CDR3 sequence (DNA): TGTGCCAGCACCTCCCATACGAACAGGGGGTCGGGGCAGTACTTC. The encoded protein is CASTSHTNRGSGQYF.

The rearrangement uses TRBV27 and TRBJ1-6; 7 positions agree with TRBD1. V lost 4 bases and J lost 3; bases outside the gene matches: 6. Per the germline V gene, CDR1 is MNHEY and CDR2 is SMNVEV (reference sequence). The CDR3 runs 16 residues. CDR3 in DNA: TGTGCCAGCAGTTCAGAGACAGGGAACTATAATTCACCCCTCCACTTT. This sequence encodes CASSSETGNYNSPLHF.

The V and J genes are TRBV7-9 and TRBJ2-1; D remains ambiguous. The CDR3 is made up of 14 amino acids. Germline lookup yields CDR1 SEHNR and CDR2 FQNEAQ (reference sequence). With 5 bases removed from V and 3 bases from J, the gap between germline ends came to 11 bases. The CDR3 region has the DNA TGTGCCAGCAGCCTGACACAAAGCTACAATGAGCAGTTCTTC. This gives the protein CASSLTQSYNEQFF.

This clone has a handful of counts. The rearrangement joins TRBV7-9 to TRBJ2-1; D call uncertain. The germline CDR1 and CDR2 sequences are SEHNR and FQNEAQ (reference sequence). The CDR3 extends over 15 amino acids. Trimming took off 5 bases at V and 2 bases at J, with 13 bases between the two ends. CDR3 DNA: TGTGCCAGCAGCCCCTCAGAGGTCGCCTACAATGAGCAGTTCTTC. Amino acids: CASSPSEVAYNEQFF.

This rearrangement joins TRBV27 to TRBJ2-1, with 7 nucleotides matching TRBD2. The CDR3 has 15 residues. The junction had 4 bases not matched to a gene; V was cut back by 3 bases and J by 2 bases. The germline V gene has CDR1 MNHEY and CDR2 SMNVEV (reference sequence). CDR3 sequence: CASSFMGGAYNEQFF. In DNA form, the CDR3 reads TGTGCCAGCAGTTTCATGGGAGGGGCCTACAATGAGCAGTTCTTC.

This sequence joins TRBV28 and TRBJ2-3; TRBD2 agrees at 13 bases. The CDR3 runs to 15 residues. Looked up from germline, CDR1 is MDHEN and CDR2 is SYDVKM. V dropped 5 bases and J dropped 4; count of bases not matched to a gene: 3. The CDR3 reads CASSQLAGGSDTQYF. Written as DNA, the CDR3 is TGTGCCAGCAGTCAACTAGCGGGAGGGTCAGATACGCAGTATTTT. Complete variable domain (other parts from reference TRBV28 and TRBJ2-3): DVKVTQSSRYLVKRTGEKVFLECVQDMDHENMFWYRQDPGLGLRLIYFSYDVKMKEKGDIPEGYSVSREKKERFSLILESASTNQTSMYLCASSQLAGGSDTQYFGPGTRLTVL.

The chain joins TRBV2 to TRBJ2-1, with TRBD2 matching 12 bases. The V segment lost 5 bases and the J segment 8 bases; nucleotides outside the gene matches: 13. This CDR3 is 17 amino acids long. Germline CDR1 is SNHLY and CDR2 is FYNNEI. In DNA, the CDR3 is TGTGCCAGCAGTCCCATGGCTTCTAGCGGGAGGGCCGATGAGCAGTTCTTC. It is translated as CASSPMASSGRADEQFF.

The gene calls are TRBV9 and TRBJ2-2, with 9 nucleotides matching TRBD2. The CDR3 has 15 amino acids. Germline V gene lookup returns CDR1 SGDLS and CDR2 YYNGEE. The junction had 7 bases not matched to a gene; V was cut back by 4 bases and J by 6 bases. The CDR3 DNA reads as TGTGCCAGCAGCATGGGACTAGCAAACTCCGGGGAGCTGTTTTTT. It specifies CASSMGLANSGELFF.